The sample holds a few counts of the clone carrying this T cell receptor (beta chain). As yet, its antigen is unknown. The data stem from a study of identical twins. General study points: Twins shared beta out-of-frame sequences in excess, but this excess was weaker.

Template switching introduced a universal primer site, and the cDNA bore unique molecular identifiers. MiXCR, applied by TCRdb to the 5' RACE reads, yields one record per CDR3 protein. The sample has 140,000 to 150,000 distinct CDR3 sequences, approximately 3.5% seen once; the top ten hold roughly 8%. V lost 3 bases and J lost 0, with 11 bases in between. Germline V CDR1 and CDR2: GTSNPN, SVGIG (reference sequence). The CDR3 has 14 residues. The chain couples TRBV30 to TRBJ2-5, with D unclear. Sequenced input: memory T cells sorted from blood. The clonotype comes from a man younger than 30 in good health. The CDR3 is CAWRIGPHQETQYF. The CDR3 region has the DNA TGTGCCTGGAGAATTGGACCACACCAAGAGACCCAGTACTTC. The entire variable domain, with the rest obtained from reference TRBV30 and TRBJ2-5, is as follows: SQTIHQWPATLVQPVGSPLSLECTVEGTSNPNLYWYRQAAGRGLQLLFYSVGIGQISSEVPQNLSASRPQDRQFILSSKKLLLSDSGFYLCAWRIGPHQETQYFGPGTRLLVL.